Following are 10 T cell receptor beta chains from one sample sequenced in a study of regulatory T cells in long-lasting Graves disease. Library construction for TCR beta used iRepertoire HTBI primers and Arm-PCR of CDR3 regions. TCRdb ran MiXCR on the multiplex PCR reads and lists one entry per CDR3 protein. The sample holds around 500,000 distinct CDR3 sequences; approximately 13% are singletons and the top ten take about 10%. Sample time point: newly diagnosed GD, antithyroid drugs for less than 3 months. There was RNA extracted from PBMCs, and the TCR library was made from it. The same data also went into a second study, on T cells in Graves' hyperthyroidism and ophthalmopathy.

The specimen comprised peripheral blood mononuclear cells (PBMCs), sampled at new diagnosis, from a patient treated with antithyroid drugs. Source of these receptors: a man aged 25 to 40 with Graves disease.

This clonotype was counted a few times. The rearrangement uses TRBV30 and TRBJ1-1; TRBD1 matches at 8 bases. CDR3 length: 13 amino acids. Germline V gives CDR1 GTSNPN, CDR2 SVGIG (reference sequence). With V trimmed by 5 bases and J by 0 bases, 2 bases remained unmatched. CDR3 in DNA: TGTGCCTGGGGACAGGGCATGAACACTGAAGCTTTCTTT. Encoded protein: CAWGQGMNTEAFF.

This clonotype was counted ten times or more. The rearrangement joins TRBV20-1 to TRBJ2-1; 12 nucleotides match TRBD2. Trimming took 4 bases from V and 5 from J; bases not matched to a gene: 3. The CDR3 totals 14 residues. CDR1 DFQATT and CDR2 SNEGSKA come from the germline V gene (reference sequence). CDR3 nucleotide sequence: TGCAGTGCTATTCGACTAGCGGGAGACAATGAGCAGTTCTTC. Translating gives CSAIRLAGDNEQFF.

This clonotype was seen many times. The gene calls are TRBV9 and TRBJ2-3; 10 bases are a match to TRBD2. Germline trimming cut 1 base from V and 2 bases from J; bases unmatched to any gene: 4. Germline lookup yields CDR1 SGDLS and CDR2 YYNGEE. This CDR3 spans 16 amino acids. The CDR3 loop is CASSVTLAGDTDTQYF. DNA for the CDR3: TGTGCCAGCAGCGTAACTCTAGCGGGGGACACAGATACGCAGTATTTT.

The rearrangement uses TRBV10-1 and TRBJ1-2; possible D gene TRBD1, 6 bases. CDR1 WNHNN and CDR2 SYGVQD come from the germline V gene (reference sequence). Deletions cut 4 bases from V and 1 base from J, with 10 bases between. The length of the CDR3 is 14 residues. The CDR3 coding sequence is TGCGCCAGCAGTGGTCAGGGGTATAACTATGGCTACACCTTC. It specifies CASSGQGYNYGYTF.

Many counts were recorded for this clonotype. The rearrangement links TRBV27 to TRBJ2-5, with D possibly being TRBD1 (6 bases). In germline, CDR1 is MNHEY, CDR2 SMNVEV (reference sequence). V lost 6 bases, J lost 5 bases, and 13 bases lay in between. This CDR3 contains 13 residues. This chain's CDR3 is CASRQGWDETQYF. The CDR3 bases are TGTGCCAGCAGGCAGGGGTGGGATGAGACCCAGTACTTC.

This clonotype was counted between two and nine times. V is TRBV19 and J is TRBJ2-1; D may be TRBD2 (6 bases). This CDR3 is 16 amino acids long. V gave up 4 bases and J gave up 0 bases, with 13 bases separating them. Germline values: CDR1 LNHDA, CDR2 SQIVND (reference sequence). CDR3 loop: CASSSPLATSYNEQFF. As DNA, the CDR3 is TGTGCCAGTAGTAGCCCCCTAGCGACCTCCTACAATGAGCAGTTCTTC.

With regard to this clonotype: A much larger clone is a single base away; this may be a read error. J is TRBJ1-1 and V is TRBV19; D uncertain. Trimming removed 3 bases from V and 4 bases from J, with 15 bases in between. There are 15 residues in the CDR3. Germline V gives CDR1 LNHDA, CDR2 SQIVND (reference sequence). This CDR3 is CASSMPAPSRTEAFF. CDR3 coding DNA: TGTGCCAGTAGTATGCCCGCTCCCAGCCGCACTGAAGCTTTCTTT. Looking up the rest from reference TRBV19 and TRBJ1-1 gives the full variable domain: DGGITQSPKYLFRKEGQNVTLSCEQNLNHDAMYWYRQDPGQGLRLIYYSQIVNDFQKGDIAEGYSVSREKKESFPLTVTSAQKNPTAFYLCASSMPAPSRTEAFFGQGTRLTVV.

CDR3 loop: CASSPHRVLSEAFF. Here the CDR3 DNA reads TGTGCCAGCAGCCCACACAGGGTACTCTCTGAAGCTTTCTTT. V gene TRBV7-2 combines with J gene TRBJ1-1, with a possible D match to TRBD1 (6 bases). Per germline, CDR1 SGHTA and CDR2 FQGNSA. The CDR3 runs to 14 residues. The V gene lost 5 bases and the J gene lost 6 bases, with 16 bases spanning the gap.

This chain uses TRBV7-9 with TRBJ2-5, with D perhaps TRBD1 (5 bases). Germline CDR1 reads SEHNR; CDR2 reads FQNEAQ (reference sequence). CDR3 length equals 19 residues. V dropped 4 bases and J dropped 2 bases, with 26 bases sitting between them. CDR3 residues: CASSSHARTRALTQETQYF. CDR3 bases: TGTGCCAGCAGCTCACATGCCAGGACACGGGCACTGACGCAAGAGACCCAGTACTTC.

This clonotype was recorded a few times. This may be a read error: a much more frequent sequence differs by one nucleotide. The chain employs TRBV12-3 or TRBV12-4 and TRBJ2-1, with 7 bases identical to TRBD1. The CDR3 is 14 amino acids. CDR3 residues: CAGSPTGNHNEQFF. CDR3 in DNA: TGTGCCGGCAGTCCGACAGGGAACCACAATGAGCAGTTCTTC.